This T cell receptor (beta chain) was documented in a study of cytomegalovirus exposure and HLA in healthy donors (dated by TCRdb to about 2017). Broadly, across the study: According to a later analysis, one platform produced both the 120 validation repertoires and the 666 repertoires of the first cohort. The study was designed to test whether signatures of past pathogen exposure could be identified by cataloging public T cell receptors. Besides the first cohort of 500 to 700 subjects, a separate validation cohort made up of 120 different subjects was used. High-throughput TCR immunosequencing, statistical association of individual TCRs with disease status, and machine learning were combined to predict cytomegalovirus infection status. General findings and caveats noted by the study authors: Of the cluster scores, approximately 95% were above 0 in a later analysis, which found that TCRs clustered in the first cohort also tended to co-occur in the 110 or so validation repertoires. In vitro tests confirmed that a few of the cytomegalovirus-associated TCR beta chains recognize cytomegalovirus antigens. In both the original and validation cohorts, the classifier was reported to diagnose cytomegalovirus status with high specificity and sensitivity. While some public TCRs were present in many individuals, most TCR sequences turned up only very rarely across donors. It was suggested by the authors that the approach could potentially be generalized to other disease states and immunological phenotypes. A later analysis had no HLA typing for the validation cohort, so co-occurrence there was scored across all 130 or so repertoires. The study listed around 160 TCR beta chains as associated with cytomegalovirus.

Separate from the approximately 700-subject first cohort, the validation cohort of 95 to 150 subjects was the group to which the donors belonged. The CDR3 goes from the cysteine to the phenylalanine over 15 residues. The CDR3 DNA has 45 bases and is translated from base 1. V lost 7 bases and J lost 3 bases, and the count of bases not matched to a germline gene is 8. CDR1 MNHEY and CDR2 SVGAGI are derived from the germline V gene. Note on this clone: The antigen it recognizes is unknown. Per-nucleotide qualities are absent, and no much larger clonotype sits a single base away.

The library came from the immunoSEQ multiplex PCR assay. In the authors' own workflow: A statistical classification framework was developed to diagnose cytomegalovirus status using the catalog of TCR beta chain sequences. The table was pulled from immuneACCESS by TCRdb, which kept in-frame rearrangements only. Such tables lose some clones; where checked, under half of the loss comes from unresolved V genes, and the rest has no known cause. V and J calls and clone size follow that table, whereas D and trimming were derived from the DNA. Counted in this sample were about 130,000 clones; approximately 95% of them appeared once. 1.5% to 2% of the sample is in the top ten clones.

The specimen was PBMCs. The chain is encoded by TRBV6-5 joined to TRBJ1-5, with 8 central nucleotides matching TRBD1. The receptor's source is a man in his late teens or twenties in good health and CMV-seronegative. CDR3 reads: CASTPGTGHNQPQHF. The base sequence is TGTGCCAGCACCCCGGGGACAGGACACAATCAGCCCCAGCATTTT.